Detailed here is one TCR beta chain. Its antigen remains unidentified. In germline, CDR1 is MDHEN, CDR2 SYDVKM. This CDR3 has 11 residues. V lost 3 bases, J lost 15 bases, and 11 bases lay in between. Libraries were prepared by immunoSEQ multiplex PCR; TCRdb keeps only in-frame clonotypes and omits some of them. The data contain about 15,000 clones, nearly 95% of them singletons. The sample comes from a study of STAT3 mutations in large granular lymphocyte leukemia. Study summary: Roughly half the longitudinally sequenced T-LGLL patients had canonical STAT3 mutations.

Notes on the study in general: No sample exists from the first appearance of each clone. Every T-cell large granular lymphocyte leukemia patient had at least one immunodominant TCR beta clonotype.

The chain links TRBV28 to TRBJ1-4; D gene uncertain. The sequence was obtained from a woman aged 45-60 years with T-cell large granular lymphocyte leukemia. Some clones in this sample may be carry-over from other donors' samples. The sample comprised peripheral blood mononuclear cells. The CDR3 DNA follows: TGTGCCAGCAGTTTCCATCGGCGCTTGTTTTTT. Encoded protein: CASSFHRRLFF.